This TCR beta chain was sequenced in a study of cytomegalovirus exposure and HLA in healthy donors. Notes on the study in general: Specificity of a few CMV-associated chains for CMV antigens was verified in vitro. For presence/absence analyses, sequencing depth was assumed to be roughly uniform across donors. About 87% or about 30% of the time was how often most TCR beta V segments were productive, according to an earlier analysis.

Amplification used 60 Vbeta primers and 13 Jbeta primers. Only in-frame clones appear in the TCRdb table, and some are missing; sequencing was by immunoSEQ multiplex PCR. The table has 100,000 to 150,000 clones, 80% seen once. As to this clone: The antigen is undetermined.

Germline loops: CDR1 SGHAT, CDR2 FQNNGV. The CDR3 length is 15 residues. V trimming: 6 bases; J trimming: 0 bases; junction bases outside the gene matches: 6. The rearrangement joins TRBV11-2 to TRBJ2-5; the match to TRBD1 covers 8 bases. This sequence originates from a male donor in good health and CMV-seronegative. The specimen sequenced was PBMCs. The CDR3 protein is CASRRTGWDQETQYF. DNA of the CDR3: TGTGCCAGCAGACGGACAGGGTGGGACCAAGAGACCCAGTACTTC.